This T cell receptor beta chain comes out of a study of blood T cell repertoires in COVID-19 (dated by TCRdb to about 2020). Notes on the research overall: Samples from collaborators originated in the United States, Italy and Spain and spanned both the acute and convalescent phases of COVID-19. The prospective study material was composed of cDNA or gDNA derived from T cells, B-cell-depleted T cells, or PBMCs. The dataset comprised deeply sampled blood TCRbeta repertoires from subjects exposed to, actively infected with, or recovered from COVID-19. The repertoires were released in a freely available public database meant as a resource for research on the immune response to SARS-CoV-2. Samples were obtained from the ongoing ImmuneRACE study (first 160 participants) and from approximately 1,200 subjects provided by 6 global collaborators. Sample metadata almost always included a de-identified subject ID, COVID-19 status, age in years and sex. HLA class I and class II types, where available, came from metadata supplied by the sample provider rather than from assay-based typing.

TCRbeta CDR3 regions were amplified from genomic DNA using the immunoSEQ Assay, a bias-controlled multiplex PCR. Under the source paper's analysis protocol: Nucleated cell counts per sample were estimated from amplification of reference gene primers within the assay. To quantify the absolute abundance of each unique TCRbeta CDR3 rearrangement, sequence reads were collapsed and filtered. For each sample, productive Simpson clonality was calculated by taking the square root of Simpson's diversity index across productive rearrangements. The table was pulled from immuneACCESS by TCRdb, which kept in-frame rearrangements only. Such tables lose some clones; where checked, under half of the loss comes from unresolved V genes, and the rest has no known cause. The V and J calls and clone size come from that table; D and trimming were worked out from the DNA. For this sample the table gives some 68,000 clones, of which approximately 90% were detected only once. Jointly, the top ten make up around 3.6% of the sample.

To note about this clone: Its antigen remains unidentified. There are no base qualities to consult, and no much larger clone falls within one base.

From a lookup of the germline V gene, CDR1 and CDR2 are SGHAT and FQNNGV. Taken from cysteine to phenylalanine, the CDR3 has 14 residues. The only DNA kept is the CDR3, 42 bases in frame from the first base. The junction carries 8 bases between V and J, which are trimmed by 6 bases and 0 bases respectively. One collaborating source in Seattle enrolled patients during active infection and followed them longitudinally through the course of disease. Whole blood was collected in K2EDTA tubes by collaborating institutions according to the institutions' own protocols. Collaborator samples were shipped for TCRbeta analysis as frozen whole blood, isolated PBMCs, or DNA extracted from either sample type. Results the study describes overall, beyond this receptor: The amount of clinical and demographic metadata varied by source and participant and was provided uncurated.

The clonotype comes from a woman aged 45-60 years with COVID-19, enrolled during active disease. The specimen sequenced was peripheral blood. The chain was built from TRBV11-2 and TRBJ2-2; the D gene cannot be named for sure. The bases are TGTGCCAGCAGGCGGAGCCCGAACACCGGGGAGCTGTTTTTT. The encoded protein is CASRRSPNTGELFF.